The 12 T cell receptor beta chains presented below share a single source sample, sequenced in a study of OX40 agonist ivuxolimab in advanced cancers. The table came from immunoSEQ multiplex PCR; TCRdb's copy has only in-frame clones and leaves some out. This sample has about 53,000 clones, with 70% to 90% found just once. This specimen consisted of CD4+ or CD8+ T cells sorted from blood, obtained in a trial of the OX40 agonist ivuxolimab. The receptors here all came from an adult with an advanced solid tumor such as melanoma, head and neck, liver or kidney cancer.

The J gene is TRBJ2-3, the V gene TRBV5-1, with D uncertain. Trimming removed 8 bases at V and 2 bases at J, with 18 bases between. CDR3 length: 15 residues. Per germline, CDR1 SGHRS and CDR2 YFSETQ. The CDR3 sequence is CASSFEGSTTDTQYF. DNA for the CDR3: TGCGCCAGTTCGTTCGAAGGGTCTACCACAGATACGCAGTATTTT. Looking up the rest from reference TRBV5-1 and TRBJ2-3 gives the full variable domain: KAGVTQTPRYLIKTRGQQVTLSCSPISGHRSVSWYQQTPGQGLQFLFEYFSETQRNKGNFPGRFSGRQFSNSRSEMNVSTLELGDSALYLCASSFEGSTTDTQYFGPGTRLTVL.

The chain has TRBV10-2 and TRBJ1-5; D possibly corresponds to TRBD1 (5 bases). V was pared by 2 bases and J by 1 base, with 9 bases between. The CDR3 has 15 amino acids. Germline V CDR1 and CDR2: WSHSY, SAAADI. The CDR3 DNA follows: TGCGCCAGCAGTGAGGGGGCCTGGAGCAATCAGCCCCAGCATTTT. It is translated as CASSEGAWSNQPQHF.

The V gene is TRBV7-9, the J gene TRBJ2-4; the D gene is possibly TRBD2 (6 bases). Per germline, CDR1 SEHNR and CDR2 FQNEAQ (reference sequence). This CDR3 is built from 16 residues. The V end was cut by 5 bases, the J end by 0 bases, with 14 bases between. In nucleotides, the CDR3 is TGTGCCAGCAGCCAACTAGCAGGGCTAGCCAAAAACATTCAGTACTTC. Translating gives CASSQLAGLAKNIQYF.

This clone has more than one count but fewer than ten. The rearrangement links TRBV2 to TRBJ1-6; D might be TRBD1 (5 bases). In germline, CDR1 is SNHLY, CDR2 FYNNEI. CDR3 length: 14 amino acids. V dropped 6 bases and J dropped 13 bases, with 19 bases sitting between them. The CDR3 coding sequence is TGTGCCAGCAGCGCGGGGCTTCTTAATACGCCCCTCCACTTT. Translating gives CASSAGLLNTPLHF. Based on the CDR3 plus reference TRBV2 and TRBJ1-6, the full variable domain is EPEVTQTPSHQVTQMGQEVILRCVPISNHLYFYWYRQILGQKVEFLVSFYNNEISEKSEIFDDQFSVERPDGSNFTLKIRSTKLEDSAMYFCASSAGLLNTPLHFGNGTRLTVT.

This chain connects TRBV9 to TRBJ1-2; D is uncertain. The V end was cut by 0 bases, the J end by 0 bases, with 12 bases between. The CDR3 has 16 amino acids. Per germline, CDR1 SGDLS and CDR2 YYNGEE. The CDR3 loop reads CASSVVERASNYGYTF. DNA of the CDR3: TGTGCCAGCAGCGTAGTGGAGAGGGCCTCTAACTATGGCTACACCTTC. The full variable domain, rest sourced from reference TRBV9 and TRBJ1-2, is DSGVTQTPKHLITATGQRVTLRCSPRSGDLSVYWYQQSLDQGLQFLIQYYNGEERAKGNILERFSAQQFPDLHSELNLSSLELGDSALYFCASSVVERASNYGYTFGSGTRLTVV.

This chain joins TRBV19 and TRBJ2-1; 7 nucleotides align to TRBD2. The length of the CDR3 is 18 residues. V was pared by 0 bases and J by 3 bases, with 11 bases of the junction left unmatched. Looked up from germline, CDR1 is LNHDA and CDR2 is SQIVND (reference sequence). CDR3 region: CASSIDGTGTIIYNEQFF. The DNA for the CDR3 is TGTGCCAGTAGTATAGATGGAACCGGGACTATCATCTACAATGAGCAGTTCTTC.

The chain employs TRBV27 and TRBJ2-1; 9 bases are shared with TRBD2. The germline V gene has CDR1 MNHEY and CDR2 SMNVEV (reference sequence). Germline trimming cut 4 bases from V and 4 bases from J; bases unmatched to any gene: 8. This CDR3 has 16 residues. CDR3 residues: CASSWGSSGVYNEQFF. The CDR3 nucleotides read TGTGCCAGCAGTTGGGGGTCTAGCGGGGTTTACAATGAGCAGTTCTTC.

This clone was detected only a few times. This chain joins TRBV5-4 and TRBJ1-1; 8 bases fit TRBD1. The CDR3 contains 13 residues. With V trimmed by 0 bases and J by 8 bases, 3 bases remained unmatched. Germline values: CDR1 SGHNT, CDR2 YYREEE (reference sequence). The CDR3, as DNA: TGTGCCAGCAGCTTGGCCGGACAGGGAGAAGCTTTCTTT. Translated: CASSLAGQGEAFF.

The V gene is TRBV4-1, the J gene TRBJ1-6; no firm D call. The germline V and J ends were trimmed by 0 bases and 5 bases, with 8 bases remaining between them. This CDR3 is 15 amino acids long. Germline values: CDR1 MGHRA, CDR2 YSYEKL. Here the CDR3 reads CASSQEWTDNSPLHF. The DNA of the CDR3 is TGCGCCAGCAGCCAAGAGTGGACGGATAATTCACCCCTCCACTTT.

The chain joins TRBV7-9 to TRBJ2-5; D remains ambiguous. V dropped 5 bases and J dropped 5 bases, with 12 bases sitting between them. CDR1 SEHNR and CDR2 FQNEAQ come from the germline V gene (reference sequence). The CDR3 is 13 amino acids. CDR3 amino acids: CASSTRPEETQYF. CDR3 in DNA: TGTGCCAGCAGCACCCGCCCGGAGGAGACCCAGTACTTC.

This clone was observed a single time. The CDR3 loop reads CASNQLGREYEQYF. DNA of the CDR3: TGTGCCTCCAACCAGCTGGGGAGGGAATACGAGCAGTACTTC. The genes are TRBV30 and TRBJ2-7; 7 nucleotides line up with TRBD2. In germline, CDR1 is GTSNPN, CDR2 SVGIG (reference sequence). V trimming: 7 bases; J trimming: 4 bases; junction bases outside the gene matches: 13. This CDR3 is 14 amino acids long.

This clone was observed once. DNA of the CDR3: TGTGCCAGCCAGGGGGGCTATAATTCACCCCTCCACTTT. It yields the protein CASQGGYNSPLHF. This rearrangement joins TRBV6-5 to TRBJ1-6; 7 bases map to TRBD1. The CDR3 runs to 13 residues. V was pared by 8 bases and J by 3 bases, with 1 base of the junction left unmatched. Germline loops: CDR1 MNHEY, CDR2 SVGAGI.